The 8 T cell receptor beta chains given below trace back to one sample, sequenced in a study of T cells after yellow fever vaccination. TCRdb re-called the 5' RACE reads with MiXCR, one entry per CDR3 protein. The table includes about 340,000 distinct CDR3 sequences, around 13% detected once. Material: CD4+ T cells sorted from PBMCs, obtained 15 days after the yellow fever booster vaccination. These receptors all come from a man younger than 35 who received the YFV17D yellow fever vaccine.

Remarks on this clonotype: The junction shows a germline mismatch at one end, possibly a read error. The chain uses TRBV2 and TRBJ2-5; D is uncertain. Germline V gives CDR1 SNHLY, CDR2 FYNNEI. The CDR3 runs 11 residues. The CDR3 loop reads CASSVSPSFGF. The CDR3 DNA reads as TGTGCCAGCAGTGTGAGCCCCTCCTTCGGCTTC.

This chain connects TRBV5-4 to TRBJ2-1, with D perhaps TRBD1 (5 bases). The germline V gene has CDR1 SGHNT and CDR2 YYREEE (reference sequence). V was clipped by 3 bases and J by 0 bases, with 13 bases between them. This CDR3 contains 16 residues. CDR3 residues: CASSSPRQGSYNEQFF. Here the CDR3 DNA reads TGTGCCAGCAGCTCCCCGCGGCAGGGCTCCTACAATGAGCAGTTCTTC.

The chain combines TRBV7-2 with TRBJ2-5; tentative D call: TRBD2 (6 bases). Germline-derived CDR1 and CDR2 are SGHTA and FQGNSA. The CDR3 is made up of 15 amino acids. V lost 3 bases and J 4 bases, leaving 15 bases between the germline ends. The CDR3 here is CASSFFAAAGETQYF. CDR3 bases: TGTGCCAGCAGCTTTTTTGCGGCAGCGGGAGAGACCCAGTACTTC.

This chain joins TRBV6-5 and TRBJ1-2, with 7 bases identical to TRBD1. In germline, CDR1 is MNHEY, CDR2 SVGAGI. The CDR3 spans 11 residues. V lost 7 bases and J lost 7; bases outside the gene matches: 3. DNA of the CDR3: TGTGCCAGCACCAACAGGGGTGGCTACACCTTC. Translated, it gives CASTNRGGYTF.

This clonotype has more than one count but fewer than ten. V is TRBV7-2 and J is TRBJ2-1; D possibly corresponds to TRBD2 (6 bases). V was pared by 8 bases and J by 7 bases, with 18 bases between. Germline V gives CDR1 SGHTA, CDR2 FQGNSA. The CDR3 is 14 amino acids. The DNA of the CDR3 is TGTGCCAGCCACCGGGACTCGACACTTAATGAGCAGTTCTTC. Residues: CASHRDSTLNEQFF.

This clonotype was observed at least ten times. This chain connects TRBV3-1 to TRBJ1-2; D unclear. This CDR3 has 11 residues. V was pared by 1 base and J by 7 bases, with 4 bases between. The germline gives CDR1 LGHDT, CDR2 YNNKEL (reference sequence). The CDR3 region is CASSQASGYTF. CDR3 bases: TGTGCCAGCAGCCAAGCAAGTGGCTACACCTTC.

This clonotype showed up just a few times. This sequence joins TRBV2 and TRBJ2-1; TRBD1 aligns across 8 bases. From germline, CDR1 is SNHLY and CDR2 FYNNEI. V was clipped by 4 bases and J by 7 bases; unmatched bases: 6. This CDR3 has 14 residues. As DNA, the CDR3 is TGTGCCAGCAGTGTTCAGGGGGCGAGAAATGAGCAGTTCTTC. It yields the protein CASSVQGARNEQFF.

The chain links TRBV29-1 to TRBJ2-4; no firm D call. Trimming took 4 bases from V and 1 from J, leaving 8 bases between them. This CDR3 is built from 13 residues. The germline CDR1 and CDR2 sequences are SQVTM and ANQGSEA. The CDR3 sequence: CSVGSKAKNIQYF. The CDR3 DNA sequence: TGCAGCGTTGGGTCCAAGGCCAAAAACATTCAGTACTTC.